Listed below are T cell receptor beta chains from one sample, sequenced in a study of T cell repertoires in cytomegalovirus infection. Their specific antigens are unknown. MiXCR, run by TCRdb on the reads, gives a single entry per CDR3 protein. Among 680,000 or so distinct CDR3 sequences listed, around 30% were seen once. The sample in question was cultured PBMCs, obtained from culture after CMV antigen stimulation. The receptors derive from a human donor in good health (CMV status not recorded). Some clones in this sample may be carry-over from other donors' samples. CDR3s include the opening cysteine and the closing phenylalanine or tryptophan. A D gene is named only where the DNA matches it firmly. Expanded clones are given a class, and other clones once, few, many or no size at all.

d_gene	len	j_gene	v_gene	abundance	CDR3aa	CDR3nt
NA	13	TRBJ2-5	TRBV7-9	few	CATSGAEGETQYF	TGTGCCACTTCCGGGGCCGAGGGGGAGACCCAGTACTTC
NA	13	TRBJ1-2	TRBV7-9	few	CASSPYVGSGYTF	TGTGCCAGCAGCCCTTATGTAGGGAGTGGCTACACCTTC
NA	13	TRBJ1-2	TRBV7-2	many	CASSPAGGRGYTF	TGTGCCAGCAGCCCAGCAGGCGGGCGAGGCTACACCTTC
NA	15	TRBJ2-1	TRBV7-2	NA	CASSPPGGLNNEQFF	TGTGCCAGCAGCCCCCCTGGGGGGCTGAACAATGAGCAGTTCTTC
NA	13	TRBJ1-5	TRBV20-1	few	CSASLYSNQPQHF	TGCAGTGCTAGTCTCTATAGCAATCAGCCCCAGCATTTT
NA	14	TRBJ1-5	TRBV27	NA	CASSYNGVGQPQHF	TGTGCCAGCAGTTATAATGGTGTCGGTCAGCCCCAGCATTTT
NA	14	TRBJ2-2	TRBV7-7	NA	CASSVTPSTGELFF	TGTGCCAGCTCGGTAACCCCGAGCACCGGGGAGCTGTTTTTT
NA	14	TRBJ2-1	TRBV27	NA	CASSLFTGRREQFF	TGTGCCAGCAGTTTATTTACAGGCAGGCGTGAGCAGTTCTTC
NA	17	TRBJ1-5	TRBV6-6	few	CASSPRSDLSLNQPQHF	TGTGCCAGCTCCCCGAGGTCGGACTTATCCCTGAATCAGCCCCAGCATTTT
NA	15	TRBJ1-3	TRBV15	NA	CATSRDLEGANTIYF	TGTGCCACCAGCAGAGATCTTGAAGGGGCAAACACCATATATTTT
TRBD1	16	TRBJ2-5	TRBV5-4	NA	CASSLVGRGSQETQYF	TGTGCCAGCAGCTTGGTAGGCAGGGGGTCGCAAGAGACCCAGTACTTC
NA	16	TRBJ1-3	TRBV11-2	NA	CASSTGGRQARDTIYF	TGTGCCAGCAGCACCGGGGGGCGACAGGCCCGGGACACCATATATTTT
TRBD2	17	TRBJ2-7	TRBV7-2	many	CASSLGLAGGPRDEQYF	TGTGCCAGCAGCCTGGGACTAGCGGGAGGGCCCCGGGACGAGCAGTACTTC
TRBD2	17	TRBJ2-2	TRBV7-2	few	CASSSPVAGGNTGELFF	TGTGCCAGCAGCTCTCCCGTAGCGGGAGGAAACACCGGGGAGCTGTTTTTT
NA	13	TRBJ1-5	TRBV19	few	CASKAGANQPQHF	TGTGCCAGTAAGGCAGGCGCCAATCAGCCCCAGCATTTT
TRBD1	14	TRBJ2-4	TRBV27	NA	CASSPRGSSNIQYF	TGTGCCAGCAGTCCCAGGGGGTCTTCAAACATTCAGTACTTC
NA	14	TRBJ2-7	TRBV7-6	NA	CASTSRTVSVEQYF	TGTGCCAGCACCAGCAGGACAGTTTCAGTAGAGCAGTACTTC
NA	15	TRBJ2-3	TRBV29-1	NA	CSVEDPTVGTDTQYF	TGCAGCGTTGAAGATCCCACTGTCGGCACAGATACGCAGTATTTT
TRBD1	14	TRBJ2-7	TRBV12-5	NA	CASGSGTGIYEQYF	TGTGCTAGTGGCTCCGGGACAGGGATCTACGAGCAGTACTTC
NA	13	TRBJ1-1	TRBV27	NA	CASSFQGFTEAFF	TGTGCCAGCAGTTTTCAGGGTTTCACTGAAGCTTTCTTT
NA	16	TRBJ2-5	TRBV19	few	CASSRLHYNSQETQYF	TGTGCCAGTAGCAGGCTACACTATAACTCCCAAGAGACCCAGTACTTC
NA	20	TRBJ2-6	TRBV18	NA	CASSRRDSLIGHSGGNVLTF	TGTGCCAGCTCACGACGGGACAGTCTTATCGGTCATTCGGGGGGCAACGTCCTGACTTTC
TRBD2	15	TRBJ2-3	TRBV4-1	NA	CASSRGGLAHDTQYF	TGCGCCAGCAGCCGGGGGGGACTAGCTCATGATACGCAGTATTTT
NA	15	TRBJ1-4	TRBV4-1	few	CASSLSTDLNEKLFF	TGCGCCAGCAGCCTCTCGACGGATTTGAATGAAAAACTGTTTTTT
TRBD1	15	TRBJ1-5	TRBV19	few	CASSISTGWEQPQHF	TGTGCCAGTAGTATTTCGACAGGGTGGGAGCAGCCCCAGCATTTT
TRBD1	16	TRBJ1-1	TRBV7-8	NA	CASSPRAGGLNTEAFF	TGTGCCAGCAGCCCCCGCGCAGGGGGCTTGAACACTGAAGCTTTCTTT
TRBD2	13	TRBJ2-7	TRBV12-3/TRBV12-4	NA	CGLIAGYFYEQYF	TGTGGTTTAATAGCGGGATATTTCTACGAGCAGTACTTC
NA	14	TRBJ1-1	TRBV6-6	NA	CASRGDKRNTEAFF	TGTGCCAGCAGGGGGGACAAGAGGAACACTGAAGCTTTCTTT
NA	14	TRBJ1-4	TRBV6-6	NA	CASSYAGANEKLFF	TGTGCCAGCAGTTATGCGGGGGCTAATGAAAAACTGTTTTTT
NA	15	TRBJ2-3	TRBV20-1	NA	CSADNQLGASDTQYF	TGCAGTGCGGACAATCAGTTGGGAGCCTCAGATACGCAGTATTTT
NA	13	TRBJ2-5	TRBV11-2	NA	CASSLVYRETQYF	TGTGCCAGCAGCTTAGTGTATCGGGAGACCCAGTACTTC
NA	14	TRBJ2-5	TRBV6-5	few	CASKIRVVYGTQYF	TGTGCCAGCAAAATAAGGGTCGTCTACGGGACCCAGTACTTC
NA	16	TRBJ1-6	TRBV24-1	NA	CATSDSQHRTNSPLHF	TGTGCCACCAGTGATTCCCAGCATAGGACTAATTCACCCCTCCACTTT
NA	14	TRBJ1-3	TRBV7-2	NA	CASSSGRGGNTIYF	TGTGCCAGCAGTTCGGGGAGGGGAGGAAACACCATATATTTT
TRBD2	17	TRBJ2-5	TRBV4-1	few	CASSQPTSGRRKETQYF	TGCGCCAGCAGCCAGCCCACTAGCGGGAGAAGGAAAGAGACCCAGTACTTC
NA	14	TRBJ2-3	TRBV12-3/TRBV12-4	many	CASSPARVTDTQYF	TGTGCCAGCAGTCCCGCCCGGGTCACAGATACGCAGTATTTT
NA	19	TRBJ2-4	TRBV7-2	many	CASSLTGTSASRAKNIQYF	TGTGCCAGCAGCCTAACCGGGACATCGGCCAGTCGGGCCAAAAACATTCAGTACTTC
NA	13	TRBJ2-7	TRBV6-1	few	CASSAWTVYEQYF	TGTGCCAGCAGTGCCTGGACAGTCTACGAGCAGTACTTC
TRBD2	14	TRBJ2-1	TRBV15	NA	CATRVTSGSDEQFF	TGTGCCACGAGGGTTACTAGCGGGAGCGATGAGCAGTTCTTC
TRBD2	15	TRBJ2-7	TRBV7-6	NA	CASSSSSGRTYEQYF	TGTGCCAGCAGTTCATCTAGCGGGAGGACCTACGAGCAGTACTTC
TRBD2	20	TRBJ2-1	TRBV28	few	CASSLRRRLAGERAYNEQFF	TGTGCCAGCAGTTTGCGCCGGAGACTAGCGGGGGAGCGGGCCTACAATGAGCAGTTCTTC
TRBD1	13	TRBJ1-6	TRBV27	NA	CASSLQGGGPLHF	TGTGCCAGCAGTTTACAGGGGGGAGGACCCCTCCACTTT
NA	11	TRBJ1-1	TRBV6-2/TRBV6-3	NA	CASRSYTEAFF	TGTGCCAGCAGGAGCTACACTGAAGCTTTCTTT
TRBD2	16	TRBJ2-2	TRBV6-1	few	CASKGIAGDLTGELFF	TGTGCCAGCAAGGGTATAGCGGGGGACCTCACCGGGGAGCTGTTTTTT
TRBD2	18	TRBJ2-1	TRBV12-3/TRBV12-4	many	CASRSSGGGGESYNEQFF	TGTGCCAGCAGGTCCAGCGGGGGTGGGGGGGAGTCCTACAATGAGCAGTTCTTC
NA	13	TRBJ1-5	TRBV7-2	few	CASAGGGTQPQHF	TGTGCCAGCGCGGGTGGGGGTACTCAGCCCCAGCATTTT
NA	15	TRBJ2-2	TRBV11-2	NA	CASSLDGGVAGELFF	TGTGCCAGCAGCTTAGATGGAGGGGTTGCCGGGGAGCTGTTTTTT
NA	12	TRBJ2-1	TRBV7-2	many	CASSPYYNEQFF	TGTGCCAGCAGCCCCTACTACAATGAGCAGTTCTTC
TRBD2	20	TRBJ2-3	TRBV7-2	many	CASSLRGRTSAHKDTDTQYF	TGTGCCAGCAGCTTGAGGGGTCGGACTAGCGCCCACAAGGACACAGATACGCAGTATTTT
NA	12	TRBJ2-3	TRBV6-1	NA	CATSEEGDTQYF	TGTGCCACTTCGGAGGAGGGAGATACGCAGTATTTT
NA	19	TRBJ1-2	TRBV9	NA	CASSSSPLSGGQVGYGYTF	TGTGCCAGCAGCTCCAGCCCCCTATCCGGGGGGCAGGTAGGCTATGGCTACACCTTC
NA	13	TRBJ2-5	TRBV7-2	NA	CASSLRQLETQYF	TGTGCCAGCAGCCTTAGACAGTTGGAGACCCAGTACTTC
TRBD1	17	TRBJ2-3	TRBV23-1	NA	CASSPEKGAVRTDTQYF	TGCGCCAGCAGTCCCGAGAAGGGGGCAGTGCGCACAGATACGCAGTATTTT
NA	14	TRBJ2-1	TRBV19	few	CATHSQRELDEQFF	TGTGCCACCCACTCCCAGAGGGAGTTGGATGAGCAGTTCTTC
TRBD2	14	TRBJ2-3	TRBV20-1	NA	CSAKPSGGTDTQYF	TGCAGTGCTAAACCTAGCGGCGGGACAGATACGCAGTATTTT
NA	13	TRBJ1-5	TRBV6-4	NA	CASSDESNQPQHF	TGTGCCAGCAGTGACGAGAGCAATCAGCCCCAGCATTTT
NA	13	TRBJ2-3	TRBV7-2	many	CASSLVTGDTQYF	TGTGCCAGCAGCTTAGTGACTGGTGATACGCAGTATTTT
NA	15	TRBJ1-1	TRBV13	NA	CASSFGGRLDTEAFF	TGCGCCAGCAGCTTCGGGGGCAGGCTTGACACTGAAGCTTTCTTT
NA	12	TRBJ1-5	TRBV2	once	CATGDTNQPQHF	TGTGCCACCGGGGACACTAATCAGCCCCAGCATTTT
NA	14	TRBJ2-2	TRBV7-8	many	CASRPGGSTGELFF	TGTGCCAGCAGACCAGGTGGTTCCACCGGGGAGCTGTTTTTT